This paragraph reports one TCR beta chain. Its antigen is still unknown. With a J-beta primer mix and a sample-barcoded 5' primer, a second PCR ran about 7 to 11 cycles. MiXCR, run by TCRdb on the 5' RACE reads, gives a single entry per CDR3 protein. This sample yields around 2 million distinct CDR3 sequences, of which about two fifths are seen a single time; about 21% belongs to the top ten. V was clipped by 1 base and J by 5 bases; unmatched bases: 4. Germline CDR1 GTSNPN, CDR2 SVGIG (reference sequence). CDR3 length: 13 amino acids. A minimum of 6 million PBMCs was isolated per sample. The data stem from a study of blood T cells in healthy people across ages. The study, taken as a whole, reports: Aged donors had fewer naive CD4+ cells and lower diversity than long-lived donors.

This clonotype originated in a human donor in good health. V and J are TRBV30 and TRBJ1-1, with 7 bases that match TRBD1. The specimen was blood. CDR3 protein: CAWSGQGGTEAFF. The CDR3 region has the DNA TGTGCCTGGAGTGGACAGGGTGGAACTGAAGCTTTCTTT.